This TCR beta chain was sequenced for a study of shared clonotypes between healthy human individuals. Study as a whole: The study enrolled a couple of women and three men aged 18 to 49. Notes on the study in general: Naive subsets tended to show greater estimated richness than memory subsets.

The germline gives CDR1 MGHRA, CDR2 YSYEKL. CDR3 length equals 16 residues. Trimming cost V 0 bases and J 0 bases, with 8 bases left between them. In the naive CD8 group, cells lacked CD45RO and were positively selected for CCR7, so terminally differentiated effector memory CD45RA+ cells were left out. Donors, without exception, were Caucasian adults residing in Nashville, Tennessee. The data were produced by immunoSEQ multiplex PCR, yet TCRdb's version contains in-frame clones alone and is incomplete. The sample contains 550,000 to 750,000 clones, about 91% of which appear only once. In the case of this clone: Its cognate antigen is unknown.

V and J are TRBV4-1 and TRBJ1-4; D unresolved. Sample: naive CD8+ T cells sorted from blood. This sequence originates from a man aged 25-45 years in good health. CDR3: CASSQEVQTTNEKLFF. The CDR3, as DNA: TGCGCCAGCAGCCAAGAAGTCCAGACAACTAATGAAAAACTGTTTTTT.